Shown below are 29 T cell receptor beta chains from a single sample sequenced in a study of blood T cell repertoires in COVID-19 (TCRdb year 2020). The library was obtained by the immunoSEQ multiplex PCR assay. This immuneACCESS table, as held by TCRdb, lists in-frame sequences with V and J called but not all clones. Of the missing ones, under half trace to an unresolved V gene in checked studies; the others have no known cause. The sample contains around 75,000 clones, about 90% of them found a single time. 5.3% of the sample rests with the top ten. Sequencing input: peripheral blood. The receptors were gathered from a man aged 50-60 years with acute or convalescent COVID-19.

The chain joins TRBV7-2 to TRBJ2-7, with D possibly matching TRBD1 (5 bases). V was trimmed by 6 bases and J by 6 bases, leaving 21 bases between them. Germline lookup yields CDR1 SGHTA and CDR2 FQGNSA. The CDR3 contains 15 residues. The CDR3 is CASSLLSLGRGEQYF. CDR3 DNA sequence: TGTGCCAGCAGTTTACTTTCCCTCGGTAGGGGCGAGCAGTACTTC. The variable domain in full, with the rest retrieved from reference TRBV7-2 and TRBJ2-7, is GAGVSQSPSNKVTEKGKDVELRCDPISGHTALYWYRQSLGQGLEFLIYFQGNSAPDKSGLPSDRFSAERTGGSVSTLTIQRTQQEDSAVYLCASSLLSLGRGEQYFGPGTRLTVT.

The chain employs TRBV7-2 and TRBJ2-7; 9 bases align to TRBD1. The CDR3 loop spans 14 amino acids. Trimming at V came to 4 bases and at J to 3 bases, leaving 4 bases not matched to a gene. Germline V gives CDR1 SGHTA, CDR2 FQGNSA. The CDR3 region has the DNA TGTGCCAGCAGCTCCGGACAGGGGTTCTACGAGCAGTACTTC. Its translation: CASSSGQGFYEQYF.

This chain uses TRBV19 with TRBJ1-1; D is ambiguous. This CDR3 is 12 amino acids long. Germline CDR1 reads LNHDA; CDR2 reads SQIVND (reference sequence). V lost 7 bases, J lost 1 base, and 7 bases lay in between. For the CDR3, the DNA is TGTGCCAGTACTCGGGAGAACACTGAAGCTTTCTTT. Amino acid sequence: CASTRENTEAFF.

The chain links TRBV6-5 to TRBJ2-6, with no clear D. The length of the CDR3 is 13 residues. CDR1 MNHEY and CDR2 SVGAGI come from the germline V gene. Trimming took 3 bases from V and 4 from J, leaving 4 bases between them. The DNA of the CDR3 is TGTGCCAGCAGTTATCCAGGGGCCAACGTCCTGACTTTC. Translating it yields CASSYPGANVLTF.

The table lists this clone with a count of one. The rearrangement uses TRBV5-1 and TRBJ1-1, with 7 nucleotides matching TRBD1. V lost 5 bases to trimming and J lost 8 bases; unmatched junction nucleotides: 3. Germline V CDR1 and CDR2: SGHRS, YFSETQ. The CDR3 is 11 amino acids. The CDR3 DNA follows: TGCGCCAGCAGAAAGGGACAGGAAGCTTTCTTT. It yields the protein CASRKGQEAFF.

The V call is TRBV19, the J call TRBJ2-7; the D is unclear. The CDR3 is 11 residues long. The V end was cut by 3 bases, the J end by 6 bases, with 6 bases between. Germline V gene sequence: CDR1 LNHDA, CDR2 SQIVND (reference sequence). The DNA for the CDR3 is TGTGCCAGTAGTATTGCGAGCGAGCAGTACTTC. Amino acids: CASSIASEQYF.

The chain has TRBV7-9 and TRBJ1-4, with 7 bases identical to TRBD1. The trim removed 3 bases at V and 3 bases at J, leaving 7 bases unmatched. The CDR3 contains 16 residues. Germline loops: CDR1 SEHNR, CDR2 FQNEAQ (reference sequence). CDR3 residues: CASSFSTGVANEKLFF. In nucleotides, the CDR3 is TGTGCCAGCAGCTTTAGCACAGGGGTGGCTAATGAAAAACTGTTTTTT.

V usage is TRBV14 and J usage is TRBJ2-1, with 7 bases lining up with TRBD1. From germline, CDR1 is SGHDN and CDR2 FVKESK. Germline trimming cut 4 bases from V and 11 bases from J; bases unmatched to any gene: 5. The CDR3 is made up of 12 amino acids. The CDR3 is CASSPAGGKQFF. The CDR3 DNA is TGTGCCAGCAGCCCCGCAGGGGGAAAGCAGTTCTTC.

The J gene is TRBJ2-2, the V gene TRBV19; TRBD1 aligns across 10 bases. CDR3 size: 15 residues. CDR1 and CDR2 (germline): LNHDA, SQIVND (reference sequence). J was trimmed by 4 bases and V by 4 bases; bases with no gene match: 3. CDR3 residues: CASSRTGGSTGELFF. The CDR3 nucleotides read TGTGCCAGTAGTAGGACAGGGGGTTCCACCGGGGAGCTGTTTTTT.

This clone was observed a single time. The J gene is TRBJ2-1, the V gene TRBV18; the D is unclear. The CDR3 length is 13 residues. V was trimmed by 3 bases and J by 5 bases, leaving 8 bases between them. CDR1 KGHSH and CDR2 LQKENI come from the germline V gene. The CDR3: CASSPSLNNEQFF. The CDR3, as DNA: TGTGCCAGCTCACCTAGTCTCAACAATGAGCAGTTCTTC. The whole variable domain, filled in from reference TRBV18 and TRBJ2-1, reads NAGVMQNPRHLVRRRGQEARLRCSPMKGHSHVYWYRQLPEEGLKFMVYLQKENIIDESGMPKERFSAEFPKEGPSILRIQQVVRGDSAAYFCASSPSLNNEQFFGPGTRLTVL.

CDR3 sequence: CASSLGGQPNTEAFF. DNA for the CDR3: TGTGCCAGCAGCTTGGGCGGGCAACCGAACACTGAAGCTTTCTTT. The chain couples TRBV5-8 to TRBJ1-1; D gene unclear. Trimming removed 0 bases from V and 1 base from J, with 10 bases in between. Germline CDR1 and CDR2: SGHTS and YDEGEE. The CDR3 runs 15 residues. The full variable domain, in which reference TRBV5-8 and TRBJ1-1 provide the parts outside the CDR3, is EAGVTQSPTHLIKTRGQQATLRCSPISGHTSVYWYQQALGLGLQFLLWYDEGEERNRGNFPPRFSGRQFPNYSSELNVNALELEDSALYLCASSLGGQPNTEAFFGQGTRLTVV.

The chain is built from TRBV5-1 and TRBJ1-3; D gene ambiguous. Germline V gene data show CDR1 as SGHRS and CDR2 as YFSETQ. Between the trimmed V and J ends, which lost 3 bases and 0 bases, there was a span of 16 bases. The CDR3 contains 17 residues. CDR3 region: CASSSVVAGASGNTIYF. CDR3 nucleotides: TGCGCCAGCAGCTCGGTAGTGGCGGGCGCCTCTGGAAACACCATATATTTT.

This chain links TRBV24-1 with TRBJ2-1, with 14 positions matching TRBD2. The germline gives CDR1 KGHDR, CDR2 SFDVKD. This CDR3 region has 18 residues. With 3 bases clipped from V and 6 bases from J, the junction kept 9 bases outside the gene matches. CDR3 in amino acids: CATSDPGLAGGIFNEQFF. As DNA, the CDR3 is TGTGCCACCAGTGATCCTGGACTAGCGGGAGGCATCTTCAATGAGCAGTTCTTC.

V and J are TRBV6-6 and TRBJ2-1; TRBD1 agrees at 11 bases. From germline, CDR1 is MNHNY and CDR2 SVGAGI (reference sequence). There are 14 residues in the CDR3. The ends lost 6 bases at V and 6 bases at J; junction bases unmatched: 4. CDR3: CASSPGTGGNEQFF. In DNA, the CDR3 is TGTGCCAGCAGCCCCGGGACAGGGGGCAATGAGCAGTTCTTC.

The count of this clone is one. The rearrangement joins TRBV7-2 to TRBJ2-7, with D possibly TRBD1 on 5 matching bases. The CDR3 spans 14 residues. The ends were cut back, 3 bases at V and 2 bases at J, with 11 bases in the middle. Germline V lookup: CDR1 SGHTA, CDR2 FQGNSA. The CDR3, as DNA: TGTGCCAGCAGCTTTCAAGCAGGGACCTACGAGCAGTACTTC. This translates into CASSFQAGTYEQYF.

The rearrangement joins TRBV5-1 to TRBJ1-2; unclear D gene. The germline gives CDR1 SGHRS, CDR2 YFSETQ. This CDR3 has 13 residues. V was shortened by 2 bases and J by 6 bases, with 11 bases between the two germline ends. The CDR3 protein is CASSFQGVNGYTF. The CDR3 DNA is TGCGCCAGCAGCTTTCAAGGAGTGAATGGCTACACCTTC.

The rearrangement uses TRBV2 and TRBJ1-3; maybe TRBD1 (5 bases). The CDR3 is 18 amino acids. V was trimmed by 6 bases and J by 3 bases, leaving 24 bases between them. Germline CDR1 reads SNHLY; CDR2 reads FYNNEI. The CDR3 is CASRHVQGIGQGGNTIYF. In nucleotides, the CDR3 is TGTGCCAGCAGACATGTTCAGGGTATCGGCCAGGGTGGAAACACCATATATTTT.

The chain combines TRBV5-1 with TRBJ2-3; D gene uncertain. V shed 4 bases and J shed 4 bases, with 10 bases lying between them. This CDR3 is 13 amino acids long. Per germline, CDR1 SGHRS and CDR2 YFSETQ. The CDR3 sequence is CASSAYSADTQYF. The CDR3 DNA reads as TGCGCCAGCAGCGCCTACAGTGCAGATACGCAGTATTTT.

This rearrangement joins TRBV11-2 to TRBJ2-1, with 10 bases matching TRBD1. Trimming at V came to 6 bases and at J to 7 bases, leaving 15 bases not matched to a gene. The CDR3 is 17 amino acids. Germline CDR1 and CDR2: SGHAT and FQNNGV. For the CDR3, the DNA is TGTGCCAGCAGTCCTAGGACGACAGGGGGCAGGTTAAATGAGCAGTTCTTC. Residues: CASSPRTTGGRLNEQFF.

The chain is built from TRBV14 and TRBJ1-2, with D possibly TRBD1 on 5 matching bases. Trimming took off 3 bases at V and 4 bases at J, with 18 bases between the two ends. Germline loops: CDR1 SGHDN, CDR2 FVKESK. The CDR3 spans 16 residues. The CDR3 loop reads CASSQSGAGSPYGYTF. The CDR3 DNA is TGTGCCAGCAGCCAGAGCGGGGCAGGGTCCCCCTATGGCTACACCTTC.

The rearrangement uses TRBV10-3 and TRBJ2-7; TRBD2 matches 8 bases. J gave up 2 bases and V 7 bases, and 7 bases lay outside the gene matches. The germline V gene has CDR1 ENHRY and CDR2 SYGVKD. This CDR3 comprises 14 residues. The CDR3: CAIIAGRVPYEQYF. For the CDR3, the DNA is TGTGCCATCATCGCCGGGAGGGTCCCCTACGAGCAGTACTTC.

The rearrangement uses TRBV27 and TRBJ2-1, with TRBD2 matching 11 bases. Germline trimming cut 1 base from V and 1 base from J; bases unmatched to any gene: 15. The CDR3 runs 21 residues. CDR1 is MNHEY, CDR2 SMNVEV, per germline (reference sequence). In DNA, the CDR3 is TGTGCCAGCAGTTTATACGGGACAGGGCTATTAGCGGGAGGGTCCTACAATGAGCAGTTCTTC. Translated: CASSLYGTGLLAGGSYNEQFF.

This chain uses TRBV18 with TRBJ1-2, with unresolved D. The CDR3 has 13 residues. V lost 5 bases and J lost 12, with 19 bases in between. Germline CDR1 KGHSH, CDR2 LQKENI. Here the CDR3 DNA reads TGTGCCAGCTCATCAAGTGGAGAATGGGTCGACACCTTC. Protein product: CASSSSGEWVDTF. The full variable domain, in which reference TRBV18 and TRBJ1-2 provide the parts outside the CDR3, is NAGVMQNPRHLVRRRGQEARLRCSPMKGHSHVYWYRQLPEEGLKFMVYLQKENIIDESGMPKERFSAEFPKEGPSILRIQQVVRGDSAAYFCASSSSGEWVDTFGSGTRLTVV.

The chain is built from TRBV4-1 and TRBJ1-2, with 7 bases lining up with TRBD1. The V gene end was trimmed by 0 bases and the J gene end by 2 bases; junction bases not matched to a gene: 0. Germline V CDR1 and CDR2: MGHRA, YSYEKL. This CDR3 is built from 14 residues. The CDR3 DNA follows: TGCGCCAGCAGCCAAGAACAGGGGAACTATGGCTACACCTTC. Translated, it gives CASSQEQGNYGYTF.

The chain employs TRBV7-8 and TRBJ2-7; D possibly corresponds to TRBD2 (5 bases). CDR1 is SGHVS and CDR2 is FQNEAQ in the germline V gene. The V and J ends lost 3 bases and 5 bases respectively, with 11 bases between them. This CDR3 is 13 amino acids long. CDR3 in amino acids: CASSFSVSHEQYF. DNA of the CDR3: TGTGCCAGCAGCTTTAGCGTATCCCACGAGCAGTACTTC.

This sequence joins TRBV4-3 and TRBJ2-4; maybe TRBD2 (6 bases). CDR1 and CDR2 (germline): LGHNA, YSLEER. V lost 0 bases to trimming and J lost 8 bases, with 11 bases between them. The CDR3 loop spans 14 amino acids. The chain's CDR3 is CASSQDRGWDIQYF. The CDR3 DNA follows: TGCGCCAGCAGCCAAGATCGGGGGTGGGACATTCAGTACTTC.

The chain is built from TRBV4-1 and TRBJ2-1; 8 bases line up with TRBD2. The junction had 7 bases not matched to a gene; V was cut back by 4 bases and J by 8 bases. In germline, CDR1 is MGHRA, CDR2 YSYEKL. There are 14 residues in the CDR3. This chain's CDR3 is CASSPRSGRHEQFF. For the CDR3, the DNA is TGCGCCAGCAGCCCACGCAGCGGGAGACATGAGCAGTTCTTC.

This chain connects TRBV7-4 to TRBJ2-3; D possibly corresponds to TRBD1 (5 bases). This CDR3 spans 17 amino acids. Trimming pared 3 bases from V and 2 bases from J, leaving 18 bases between. Per germline, CDR1 SGHVT and CDR2 SQSDAQ. The CDR3 here is CASSFARADQATDTQYF. The CDR3 DNA follows: TGTGCCAGCAGCTTCGCCAGGGCGGACCAGGCCACAGATACGCAGTATTTT. The full variable domain, in which reference TRBV7-4 and TRBJ2-3 provide the parts outside the CDR3, is GAGVSQSPRYKVAKRGRDVALRCDSISGHVTLYWYRQTLGQGSEVLTYSQSDAQRDKSGRPSGRFSAERPERSVSTLKIQRTEQGDSAVYLCASSFARADQATDTQYFGPGTRLTVL.

The V gene is TRBV6-1, the J gene TRBJ2-4, with TRBD1 matching over 11 bases. With 4 bases clipped from V and 9 bases from J, the junction kept 17 bases outside the gene matches. CDR1 and CDR2 from the germline V gene are MNHNS and SASEGT. The CDR3 is 18 amino acids. CDR3 sequence reads: CASSVRTGGVMQNSIQYF. CDR3 nucleotide sequence: TGTGCCAGCAGTGTGCGGACAGGGGGCGTTATGCAAAACAGCATTCAGTACTTC.